This T cell receptor (beta chain) was sequenced in a study of early T cells in non-severe SARS-CoV-2 infection. Study-wide findings and caveats: VDJdb matching, biased toward anti-spike CD8 responses, missed private and CD4 specificities.

CDR1 and CDR2 from the germline V gene are SSHAT and FNYEAQ (reference sequence). This CDR3 region has 15 residues. Many counts were recorded for this clonotype. Antigen unknown. Its ends do not fully match the called genes, so a read error is possible. The TCR library protocol was used to attach unique molecular identifiers. These identifiers were attached to individual cDNA molecules. One entry per CDR3 protein results from TCRdb running MiXCR on the 5' RACE reads. Counted here are fewer than 85,000 distinct CDR3 sequences, around 14% occurring once; the ten biggest clones make up nearly 6%. The specimen sequenced was whole blood. The TCR was taken from an adult who was a healthcare worker with PCR-confirmed SARS-CoV-2 infection or an uninfected control (not recorded which). The chain employs TRBV7-7 and TRBJ2-1; the match to TRBD1 covers 12 bases. DNA for the CDR3: TGTGCTAGCAGCTTGGGACAGGGGGCGTTCGATGAGCAGTTCTTC. Translated: CASSLGQGAFDEQFF.